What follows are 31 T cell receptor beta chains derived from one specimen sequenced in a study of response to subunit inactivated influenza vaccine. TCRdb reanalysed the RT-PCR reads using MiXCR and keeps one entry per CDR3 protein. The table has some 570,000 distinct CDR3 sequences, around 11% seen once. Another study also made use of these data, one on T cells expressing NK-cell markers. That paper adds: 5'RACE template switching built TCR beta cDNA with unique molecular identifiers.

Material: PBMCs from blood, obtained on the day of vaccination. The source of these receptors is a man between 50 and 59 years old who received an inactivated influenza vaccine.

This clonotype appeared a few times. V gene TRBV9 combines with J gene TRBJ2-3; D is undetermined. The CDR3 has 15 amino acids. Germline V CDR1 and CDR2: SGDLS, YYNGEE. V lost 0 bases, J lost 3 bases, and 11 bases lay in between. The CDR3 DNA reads TGTGCCAGCAGCGTAGACGGTTTGAGGACAGATACGCAGTATTTT. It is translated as CASSVDGLRTDTQYF.

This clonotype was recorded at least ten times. The CDR3 sequence: CASSLTGVEYSGELFF. The CDR3 nucleotides are TGTGCCAGCAGCTTGACAGGGGTAGAGTATTCCGGGGAGCTGTTTTTT. The chain carries TRBV11-2 and TRBJ2-2; 8 bases align to TRBD1. Germline V gene sequence: CDR1 SGHAT, CDR2 FQNNGV. V lost 3 bases, J lost 6 bases, and 9 bases stayed unmatched. CDR3 length: 16 residues.

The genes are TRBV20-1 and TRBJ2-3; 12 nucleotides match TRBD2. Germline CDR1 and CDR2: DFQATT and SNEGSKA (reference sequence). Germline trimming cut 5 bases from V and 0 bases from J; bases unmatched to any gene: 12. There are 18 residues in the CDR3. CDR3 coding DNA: TGCAGTGCTGGGAGGACTAGCGGGATGAGGATTAGCACAGATACGCAGTATTTT. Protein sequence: CSAGRTSGMRISTDTQYF.

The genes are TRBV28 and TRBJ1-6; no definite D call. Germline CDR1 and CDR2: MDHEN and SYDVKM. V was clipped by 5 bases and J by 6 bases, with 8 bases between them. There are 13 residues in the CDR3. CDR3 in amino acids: CASSPDFNSPLHF. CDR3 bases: TGTGCCAGCAGTCCGGATTTTAATTCACCCCTCCACTTT.

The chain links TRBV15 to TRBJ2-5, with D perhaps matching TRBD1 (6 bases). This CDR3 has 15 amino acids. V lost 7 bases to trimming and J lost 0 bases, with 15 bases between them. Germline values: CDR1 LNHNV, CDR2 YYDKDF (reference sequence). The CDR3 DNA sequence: TGTGCCACCAACCCGCCCCGACAGGACCAAGAGACCCAGTACTTC. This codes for CATNPPRQDQETQYF. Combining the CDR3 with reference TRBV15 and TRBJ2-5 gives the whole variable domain DAMVIQNPRYQVTQFGKPVTLSCSQTLNHNVMYWYQQKSSQAPKLLFHYYDKDFNNEADTPDNFQSRRPNTSFCFLDIRSPGLGDTAMYLCATNPPRQDQETQYFGPGTRLLVL.

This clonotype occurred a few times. The CDR3 DNA sequence: TGCAGTGCTCGATCACGGTCGAACGCCTACGAGCAGTACTTC. It yields the protein CSARSRSNAYEQYF. The rearrangement uses TRBV20-1 and TRBJ2-7; D gene unclear. V was clipped by 5 bases and J by 2 bases, with 16 bases between them. The germline gives CDR1 DFQATT, CDR2 SNEGSKA (reference sequence). The CDR3 totals 14 residues.

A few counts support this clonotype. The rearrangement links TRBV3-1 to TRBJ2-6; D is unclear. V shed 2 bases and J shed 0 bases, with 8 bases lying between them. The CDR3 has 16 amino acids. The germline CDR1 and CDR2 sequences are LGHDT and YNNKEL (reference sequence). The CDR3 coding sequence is TGTGCCAGCAGCCAATATCATTACTCTGGGGCCAACGTCCTGACTTTC. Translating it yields CASSQYHYSGANVLTF.

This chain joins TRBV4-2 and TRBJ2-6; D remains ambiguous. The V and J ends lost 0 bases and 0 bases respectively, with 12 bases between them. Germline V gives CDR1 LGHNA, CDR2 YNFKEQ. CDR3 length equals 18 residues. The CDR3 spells CASSQDRSGFSGANVLTF. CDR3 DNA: TGTGCCAGCAGCCAAGATCGGTCAGGTTTCTCTGGGGCCAACGTCCTGACTTTC.

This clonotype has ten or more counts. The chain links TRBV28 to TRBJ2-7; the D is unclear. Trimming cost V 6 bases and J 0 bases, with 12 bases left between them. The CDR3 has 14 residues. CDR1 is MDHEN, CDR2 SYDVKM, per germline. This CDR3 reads CASRRGPSSYEQYF. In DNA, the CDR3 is TGTGCCAGCAGGAGAGGACCTAGCTCCTACGAGCAGTACTTC.

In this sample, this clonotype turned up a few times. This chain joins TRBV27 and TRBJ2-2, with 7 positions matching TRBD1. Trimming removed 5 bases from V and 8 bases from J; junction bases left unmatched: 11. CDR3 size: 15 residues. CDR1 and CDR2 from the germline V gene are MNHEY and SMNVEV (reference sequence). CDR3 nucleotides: TGTGCCAGCAGTCCAAGGACAGGTCGACAAGGGGAGCTGTTTTTT. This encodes CASSPRTGRQGELFF.

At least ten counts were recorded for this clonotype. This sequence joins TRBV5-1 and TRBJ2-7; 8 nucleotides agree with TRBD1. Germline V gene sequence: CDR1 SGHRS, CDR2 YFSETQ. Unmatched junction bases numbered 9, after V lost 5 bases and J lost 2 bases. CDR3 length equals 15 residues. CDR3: CASREDRGLTYEQYF. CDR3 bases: TGCGCCAGCAGAGAAGACAGGGGTCTGACCTACGAGCAGTACTTC. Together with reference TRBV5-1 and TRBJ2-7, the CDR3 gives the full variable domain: KAGVTQTPRYLIKTRGQQVTLSCSPISGHRSVSWYQQTPGQGLQFLFEYFSETQRNKGNFPGRFSGRQFSNSRSEMNVSTLELGDSALYLCASREDRGLTYEQYFGPGTRLTVT.

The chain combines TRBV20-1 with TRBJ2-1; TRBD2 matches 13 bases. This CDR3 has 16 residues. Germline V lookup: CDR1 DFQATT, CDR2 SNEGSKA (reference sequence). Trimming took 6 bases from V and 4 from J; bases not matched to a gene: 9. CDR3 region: CSALTSGGKMYNEQFF. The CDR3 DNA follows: TGCAGTGCCCTGACTAGCGGGGGGAAGATGTACAATGAGCAGTTCTTC.

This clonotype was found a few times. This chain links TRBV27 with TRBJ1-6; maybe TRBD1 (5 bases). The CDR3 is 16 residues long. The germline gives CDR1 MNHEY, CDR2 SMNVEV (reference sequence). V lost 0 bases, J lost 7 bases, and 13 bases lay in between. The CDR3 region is CASSLSPGTANSPLHF. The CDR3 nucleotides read TGTGCCAGCAGTTTATCGCCCGGGACGGCGAATTCACCCCTCCACTTT.

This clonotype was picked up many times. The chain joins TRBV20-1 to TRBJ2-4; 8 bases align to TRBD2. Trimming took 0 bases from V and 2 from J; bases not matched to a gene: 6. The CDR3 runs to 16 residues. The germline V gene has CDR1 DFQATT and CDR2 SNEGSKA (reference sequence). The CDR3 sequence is CSARDIRGGTKNIQYF. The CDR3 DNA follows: TGCAGTGCTAGAGATATACGCGGGGGGACCAAAAACATTCAGTACTTC.

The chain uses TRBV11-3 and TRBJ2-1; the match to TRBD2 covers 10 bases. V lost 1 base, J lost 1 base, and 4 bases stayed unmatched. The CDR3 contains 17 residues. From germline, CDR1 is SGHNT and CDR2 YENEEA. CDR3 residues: CASSLGGSGRSYNEQFF. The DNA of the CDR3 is TGTGCCAGCAGCTTAGGGGGTAGCGGGAGGTCCTACAATGAGCAGTTCTTC.

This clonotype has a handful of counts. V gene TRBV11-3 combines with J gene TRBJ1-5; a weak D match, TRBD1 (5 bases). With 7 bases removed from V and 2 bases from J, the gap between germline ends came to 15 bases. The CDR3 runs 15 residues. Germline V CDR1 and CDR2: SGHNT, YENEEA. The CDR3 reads CASNSRQGGNQPQHF. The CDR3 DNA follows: TGTGCCAGCAACTCCCGTCAGGGTGGCAATCAGCCCCAGCATTTT.

The CDR3 DNA is TGTGCCAGTAGCGGTCGACTGTCCCCCTACGAGCAGTACTTC. It codes for CASSGRLSPYEQYF. V is TRBV19 and J is TRBJ2-7; no reliable D call. Germline assignment: CDR1 LNHDA and CDR2 SQIVND (reference sequence). V was clipped by 6 bases and J by 2 bases, with 14 bases between them. The CDR3 loop spans 14 amino acids.

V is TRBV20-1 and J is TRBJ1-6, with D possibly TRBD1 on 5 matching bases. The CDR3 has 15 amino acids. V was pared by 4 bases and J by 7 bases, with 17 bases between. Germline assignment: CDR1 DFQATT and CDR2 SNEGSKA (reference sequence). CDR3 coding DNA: TGCAGTGCTACTCTCAGGGTGGGGCAGAATTCACCCCTCCACTTT. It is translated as CSATLRVGQNSPLHF.

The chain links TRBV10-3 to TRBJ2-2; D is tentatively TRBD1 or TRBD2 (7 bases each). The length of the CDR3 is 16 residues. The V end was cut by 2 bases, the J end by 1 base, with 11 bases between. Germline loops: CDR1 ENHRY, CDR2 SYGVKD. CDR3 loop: CAISEPGGENTGELFF. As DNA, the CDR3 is TGTGCCATCAGTGAGCCAGGGGGGGAGAACACCGGGGAGCTGTTTTTT.

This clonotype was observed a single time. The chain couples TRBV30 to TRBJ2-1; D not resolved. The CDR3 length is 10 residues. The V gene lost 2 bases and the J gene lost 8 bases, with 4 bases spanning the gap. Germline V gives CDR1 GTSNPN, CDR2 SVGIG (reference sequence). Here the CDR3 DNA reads TGTGCCTGGAGTACTTATGAGCAGTTCTTC. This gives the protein CAWSTYEQFF.

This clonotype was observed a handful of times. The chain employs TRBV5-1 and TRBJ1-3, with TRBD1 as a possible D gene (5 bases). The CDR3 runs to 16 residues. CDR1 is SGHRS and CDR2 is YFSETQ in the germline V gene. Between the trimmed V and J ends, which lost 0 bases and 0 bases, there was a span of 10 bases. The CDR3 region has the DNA TGCGCCAGCAGCTTGGCCGTGGGGACCTCTGGAAACACCATATATTTT. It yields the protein CASSLAVGTSGNTIYF.

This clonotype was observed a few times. Written as DNA, the CDR3 is TGTGCCACCAGTGTATTAGCGGGAGATGAGCAGTTCTTC. Protein: CATSVLAGDEQFF. The rearrangement uses TRBV24-1 and TRBJ2-1, with TRBD2 identical over 9 bases. The CDR3 loop spans 13 amino acids. Germline V gene lookup returns CDR1 KGHDR and CDR2 SFDVKD. V shed 5 bases and J 8 bases; nucleotides not matched to a gene: 3.

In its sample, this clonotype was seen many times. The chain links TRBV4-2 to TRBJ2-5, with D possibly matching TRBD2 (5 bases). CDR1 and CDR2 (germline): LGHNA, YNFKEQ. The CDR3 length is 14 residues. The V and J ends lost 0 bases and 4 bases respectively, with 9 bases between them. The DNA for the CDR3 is TGTGCCAGCAGCCAAGAAGGAGCGGTAGAGACCCAGTACTTC. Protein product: CASSQEGAVETQYF.

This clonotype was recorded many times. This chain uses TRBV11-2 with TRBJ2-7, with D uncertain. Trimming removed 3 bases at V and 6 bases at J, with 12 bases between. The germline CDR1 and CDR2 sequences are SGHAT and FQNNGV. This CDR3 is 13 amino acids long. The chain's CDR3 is CASSFTGPSEQYF. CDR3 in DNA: TGTGCCAGCAGCTTTACTGGGCCCTCCGAGCAGTACTTC.

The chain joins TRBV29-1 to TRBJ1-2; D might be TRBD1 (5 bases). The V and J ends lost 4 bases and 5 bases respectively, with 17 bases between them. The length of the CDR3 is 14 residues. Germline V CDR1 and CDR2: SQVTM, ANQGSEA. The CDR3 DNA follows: TGCAGCGTTGTGTGGGGCAGCCGAGGGTATGGCTACACCTTC. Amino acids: CSVVWGSRGYGYTF.

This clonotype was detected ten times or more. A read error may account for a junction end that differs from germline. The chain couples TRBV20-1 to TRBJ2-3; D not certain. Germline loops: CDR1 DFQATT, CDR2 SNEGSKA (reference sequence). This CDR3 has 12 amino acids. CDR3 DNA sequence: TGCAGTGTTTTAAAGGACGGCGGAATGGGTGATTTT. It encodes CSVLKDGGMGDF.

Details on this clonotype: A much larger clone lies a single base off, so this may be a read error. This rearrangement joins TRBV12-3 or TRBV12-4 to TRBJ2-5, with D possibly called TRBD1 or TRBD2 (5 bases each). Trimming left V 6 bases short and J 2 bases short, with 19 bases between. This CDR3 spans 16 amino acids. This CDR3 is CASRLGQGSRQETQYF. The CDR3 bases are TGTGCCAGCAGACTAGGCCAGGGTAGCAGACAAGAGACCCAGTACTTC.

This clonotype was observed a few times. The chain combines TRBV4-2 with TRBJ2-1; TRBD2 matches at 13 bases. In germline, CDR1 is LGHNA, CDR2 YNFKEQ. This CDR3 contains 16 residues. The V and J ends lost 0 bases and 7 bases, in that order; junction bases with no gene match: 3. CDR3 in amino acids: CASSQEGLAGRNEQFF. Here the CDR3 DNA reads TGTGCCAGCAGCCAAGAGGGACTAGCGGGGAGAAATGAGCAGTTCTTC.

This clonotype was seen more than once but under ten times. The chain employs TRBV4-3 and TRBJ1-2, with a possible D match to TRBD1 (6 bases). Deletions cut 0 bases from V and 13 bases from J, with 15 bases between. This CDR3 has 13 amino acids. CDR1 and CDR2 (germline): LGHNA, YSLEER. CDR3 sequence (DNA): TGCGCCAGCAGCCAAGATCTGGCAGGGGTAGCCACCTTC. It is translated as CASSQDLAGVATF.

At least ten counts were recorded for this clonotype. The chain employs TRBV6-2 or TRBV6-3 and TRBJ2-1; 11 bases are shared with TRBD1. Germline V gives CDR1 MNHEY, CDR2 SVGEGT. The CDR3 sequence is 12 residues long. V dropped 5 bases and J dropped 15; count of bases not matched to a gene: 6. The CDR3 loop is CASSRDRGFRFF. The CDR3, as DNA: TGTGCCAGCAGTCGGGACAGGGGGTTTCGGTTCTTC.

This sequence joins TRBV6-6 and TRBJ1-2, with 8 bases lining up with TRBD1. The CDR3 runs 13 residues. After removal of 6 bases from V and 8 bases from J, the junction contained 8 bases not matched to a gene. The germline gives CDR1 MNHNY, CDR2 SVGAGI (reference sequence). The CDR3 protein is CASRNQGAQGYTF. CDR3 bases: TGTGCCAGCAGGAACCAGGGGGCGCAGGGCTACACCTTC.